This T cell receptor (beta chain) was observed in a study of T cells in Graves' hyperthyroidism and ophthalmopathy. Study details: Peripheral blood specimens were obtained at initial diagnosis, prior to any treatment.

The CDR3 is 14 residues long. V lost 1 base to trimming and J lost 8 bases; unmatched junction nucleotides: 4. Germline V gene data show CDR1 as GTSNPN and CDR2 as SVGIG (reference sequence). With duration under 3 months, ophthalmopathy was active: Clinical Activity Score at least 3, NOSPECS at least 4. About 10 ml of fresh peripheral blood supplied the PBMCs. Template material for amplifying TCR beta CDR3 regions consisted of RNA transcripts. First-round RT-PCR with HTBI primers amplified the TCR CDR3 region. TCRdb reprocessed the multiplex PCR reads with MiXCR, giving one entry per CDR3 protein. The repertoire holds over 250,000 distinct CDR3 sequences, with around 20% as singletons.

This sequence originates from a man between 25 and 39 years old with Graves' ophthalmopathy. The rearrangement links TRBV30 to TRBJ1-6; 8 positions match TRBD1. Sequencing was carried out using blood. CDR3 sequence: CAWSASDRDSPLHF. CDR3 nucleotides: TGTGCCTGGAGTGCCTCGGACAGGGATTCACCCCTCCACTTT.